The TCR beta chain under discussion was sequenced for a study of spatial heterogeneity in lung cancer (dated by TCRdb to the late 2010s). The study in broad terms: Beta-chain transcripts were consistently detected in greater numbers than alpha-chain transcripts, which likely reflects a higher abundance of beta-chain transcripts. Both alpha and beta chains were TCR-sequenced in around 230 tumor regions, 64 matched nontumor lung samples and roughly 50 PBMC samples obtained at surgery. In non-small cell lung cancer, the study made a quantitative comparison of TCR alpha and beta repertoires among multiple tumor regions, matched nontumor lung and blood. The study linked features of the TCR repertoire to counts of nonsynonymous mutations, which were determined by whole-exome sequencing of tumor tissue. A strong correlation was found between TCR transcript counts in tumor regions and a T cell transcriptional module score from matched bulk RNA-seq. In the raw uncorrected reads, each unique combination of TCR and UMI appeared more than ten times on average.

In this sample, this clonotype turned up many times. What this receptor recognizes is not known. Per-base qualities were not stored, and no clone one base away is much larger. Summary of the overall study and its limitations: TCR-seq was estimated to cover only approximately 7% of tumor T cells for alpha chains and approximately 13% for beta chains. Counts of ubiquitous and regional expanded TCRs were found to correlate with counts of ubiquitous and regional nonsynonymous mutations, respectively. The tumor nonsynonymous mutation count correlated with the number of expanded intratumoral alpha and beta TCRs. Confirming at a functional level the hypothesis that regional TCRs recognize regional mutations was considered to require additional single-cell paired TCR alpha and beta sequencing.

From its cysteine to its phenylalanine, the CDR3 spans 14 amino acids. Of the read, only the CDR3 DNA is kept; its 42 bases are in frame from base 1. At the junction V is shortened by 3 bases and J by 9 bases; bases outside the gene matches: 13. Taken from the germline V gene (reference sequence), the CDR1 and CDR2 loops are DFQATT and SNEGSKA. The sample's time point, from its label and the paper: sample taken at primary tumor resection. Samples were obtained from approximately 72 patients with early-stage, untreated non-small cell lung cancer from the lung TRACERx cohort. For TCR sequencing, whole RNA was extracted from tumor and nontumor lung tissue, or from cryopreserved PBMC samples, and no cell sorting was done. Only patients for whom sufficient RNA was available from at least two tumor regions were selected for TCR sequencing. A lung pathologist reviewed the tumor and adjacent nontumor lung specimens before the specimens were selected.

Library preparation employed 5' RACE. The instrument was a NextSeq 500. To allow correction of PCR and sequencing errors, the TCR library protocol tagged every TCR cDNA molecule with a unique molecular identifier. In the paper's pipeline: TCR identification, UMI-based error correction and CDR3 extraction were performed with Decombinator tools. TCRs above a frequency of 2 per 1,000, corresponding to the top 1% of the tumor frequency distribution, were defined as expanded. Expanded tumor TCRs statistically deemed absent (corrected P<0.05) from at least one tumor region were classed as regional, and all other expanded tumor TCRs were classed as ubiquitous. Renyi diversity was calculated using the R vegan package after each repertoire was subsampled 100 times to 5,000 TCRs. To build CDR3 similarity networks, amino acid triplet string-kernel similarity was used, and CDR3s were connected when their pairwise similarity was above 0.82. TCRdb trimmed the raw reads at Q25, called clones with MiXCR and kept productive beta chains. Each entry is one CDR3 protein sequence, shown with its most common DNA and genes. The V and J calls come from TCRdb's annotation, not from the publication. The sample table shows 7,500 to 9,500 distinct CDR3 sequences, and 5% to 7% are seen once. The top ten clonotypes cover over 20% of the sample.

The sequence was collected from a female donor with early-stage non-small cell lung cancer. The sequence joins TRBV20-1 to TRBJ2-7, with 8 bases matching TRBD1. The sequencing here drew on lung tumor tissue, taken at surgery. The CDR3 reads CSASPQLSGGGQYF. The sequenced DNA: TGCAGTGCTAGTCCCCAACTTTCAGGGGGCGGGCAGTACTTC.